This record looks at one T cell receptor (beta chain) sequence and its context. The sample contains more than one DNA sequence encoding this CDR3. The PCR ran on 60 Vbeta and 13 Jbeta primers. Generated by immunoSEQ multiplex PCR, the TCRdb table keeps only in-frame clones and is missing some. The data show a few hundred thousand clones, with around three quarters seen just once and 15% to 18% held by the top ten. This entry belongs to a study of cytomegalovirus exposure and HLA in healthy donors. Sequenced sample: PBMCs. The sequence came from a man aged 40-50 years in good health and CMV-seronegative.

In DNA, the CDR3 is TGTGCCAGCAGCCTCCGTGGCCCCCAGCATTTT. This sequence encodes CASSLRGPQHF. The chain couples TRBV6-6 to TRBJ1-5; D unresolved. From germline, CDR1 is MNHNY and CDR2 SVGAGI (reference sequence). This CDR3 has 11 amino acids. Trimming removed 6 bases from V and 10 bases from J, with 10 bases in between.